This T cell receptor beta chain was found in a study of long-term antiretroviral therapy in people with HIV. Whole-study context: Initial samples were collected about a decade before the 2015 immediate-ART recommendation. Study-wide findings and caveats: Controls exceeded HIV repertoires in CDR3 length range.

DNA was extracted from about 1-10 million thawed cryopreserved PBMC. The immunoSEQ assay was v3.0, run at survey level. In sequencing, about 40,000-55,000 T-cell genomes per sample were targeted. TCRdb's table, derived via immunoSEQ multiplex PCR, lists solely in-frame clones and lacks some. Of more than 6,500 clones in the sample, approximately 69% were seen once. Comment on this clone: The antigen is not known.

This clonotype originated in a young man with HIV. Sequencing used unsorted PBMCs, obtained 0.1 years before starting antiretroviral therapy.

The DNA of the CDR3 is TGTGCCATCAGGGACAGAAAACACAACACTGAAGCTTTCTTT. Translating gives CAIRDRKHNTEAFF. The V and J genes are TRBV10-3 and TRBJ1-1, with D possibly being TRBD1 (6 bases). CDR3 length: 14 amino acids. V was trimmed by 6 bases and J by 2 bases, leaving 13 bases between them. Germline V gene sequence: CDR1 ENHRY, CDR2 SYGVKD.